The rows below give T cell receptor beta chains drawn from one sample of a study of blood T cell repertoires in COVID-19. Profiled with immunoSEQ multiplex PCR; TCRdb holds only in-frame clones, not every one. The table lists roughly 300,000 clones, around 80% of them singletons. The specimen sequenced was peripheral blood. Receptor source: a woman aged 45-65 years with acute or convalescent COVID-19. Each CDR3 is given with its conserved first and last residue. A D gene is named only where the DNA matches it firmly. Some rows mark clone size as missing; the rest say once, few, many or name a class of expanded clone.

v_call: TRBV30
clone_size: .
j_call: TRBJ2-5
d_call: TRBD2
cdr3_nt: TGTGCCTGGAACGGACTAGCGGGAGGGGGGGAGACCCAGTACTTC
cdr3_aa: CAWNGLAGGGETQYF

v_call: TRBV7-9
clone_size: .
j_call: TRBJ1-4
d_call: .
cdr3_nt: TGTGCCAGCAGCTTAGGCCAGGCCGGAAAACTGTTTTTT
cdr3_aa: CASSLGQAGKLFF

v_call: TRBV9
clone_size: many
j_call: TRBJ1-1
d_call: .
cdr3_nt: TGTGCCAGCAGCCCATCAGGGAACACTGAAGCTTTCTTT
cdr3_aa: CASSPSGNTEAFF

v_call: TRBV15
clone_size: .
j_call: TRBJ2-2
d_call: .
cdr3_nt: TGTGCCACCAGCAGAGTTGGGACACCGAACACCGGGGAGCTGTTTTTT
cdr3_aa: CATSRVGTPNTGELFF

v_call: TRBV11-1
clone_size: .
j_call: TRBJ2-1
d_call: .
cdr3_nt: TGTGCCAGCAGCTTAGCAGGGCAGGGAAGAAATGAGCAGTTCTTC
cdr3_aa: CASSLAGQGRNEQFF

v_call: TRBV6-6
clone_size: .
j_call: TRBJ2-3
d_call: TRBD2
cdr3_nt: TGTGCCAGCAGTTTGCCGGGACTAGCGAATACGCAGTATTTT
cdr3_aa: CASSLPGLANTQYF

v_call: TRBV29-1
clone_size: .
j_call: TRBJ2-2
d_call: .
cdr3_nt: TGCAGCCCCGCGGGTGTAAGGGAGCTGTTTTTT
cdr3_aa: CSPAGVRELFF

v_call: TRBV24-1
clone_size: .
j_call: TRBJ2-3
d_call: .
cdr3_nt: TGTGCCACCAGTGATTTGTTGCGGGGGCTACCAGATACGCAGTATTTT
cdr3_aa: CATSDLLRGLPDTQYF

v_call: TRBV27
clone_size: .
j_call: TRBJ1-5
d_call: .
cdr3_nt: TGTGCCAGCAGTTTGGCATTCAATCAGCCCCAGCATTTT
cdr3_aa: CASSLAFNQPQHF

v_call: TRBV9
clone_size: .
j_call: TRBJ2-3
d_call: .
cdr3_nt: TGTGCCAGCAGCGTAGAAGGGGGAGTAACGAATACGCAGTATTTT
cdr3_aa: CASSVEGGVTNTQYF

v_call: TRBV2
clone_size: few
j_call: TRBJ2-3
d_call: TRBD1
cdr3_nt: TGTGCCAGCAGCCGACAGGGGGCGCGTCCAGATACGCAGTATTTT
cdr3_aa: CASSRQGARPDTQYF

v_call: TRBV10-2
clone_size: .
j_call: TRBJ1-5
d_call: .
cdr3_nt: TGCGCCAGCAGCGAGACAGACAATCAGCCCCAGCATTTT
cdr3_aa: CASSETDNQPQHF

v_call: TRBV30
clone_size: .
j_call: TRBJ1-2
d_call: .
cdr3_nt: TGTGCCTGGAGTGTCCCTCCGCGGGATTATGGCTACACCTTC
cdr3_aa: CAWSVPPRDYGYTF

v_call: TRBV27
clone_size: .
j_call: TRBJ1-6
d_call: .
cdr3_nt: TGTGCCAGCAGTCCCGCCTATAATTCACCCCTCCACTTT
cdr3_aa: CASSPAYNSPLHF

v_call: TRBV7-2
clone_size: few
j_call: TRBJ2-2
d_call: .
cdr3_nt: TGTGCCAGCAGCCCCCGCACCGAGGGTGGCGGGGAGCTGTTTTTT
cdr3_aa: CASSPRTEGGGELFF

v_call: TRBV29-1
clone_size: .
j_call: TRBJ2-6
d_call: TRBD2
cdr3_nt: TGCAGCGTTCCCGGGGGGAGTGGGGCCAACGTCCTGACTTTC
cdr3_aa: CSVPGGSGANVLTF

v_call: TRBV29-1
clone_size: .
j_call: TRBJ2-3
d_call: TRBD1
cdr3_nt: TGCAGCGTTACCCGGGACAGGGCCACAGATACGCAGTATTTT
cdr3_aa: CSVTRDRATDTQYF

v_call: TRBV5-6
clone_size: .
j_call: TRBJ1-5
d_call: .
cdr3_nt: TGTGCCAGCAGCTTCGAAAGAGATCAGCCCCAGCATTTT
cdr3_aa: CASSFERDQPQHF

v_call: TRBV7-6
clone_size: .
j_call: TRBJ2-1
d_call: TRBD1
cdr3_nt: TGTGCCAGCAGTCTAGACAGGGTAAATGGTGAGCAGTTCTTC
cdr3_aa: CASSLDRVNGEQFF

v_call: TRBV11-1
clone_size: .
j_call: TRBJ2-3
d_call: .
cdr3_nt: TGTGCCAGCGGGACAAGCACAGATACGCAGTATTTT
cdr3_aa: CASGTSTDTQYF

v_call: TRBV5-1
clone_size: .
j_call: TRBJ1-6
d_call: .
cdr3_nt: TGCGCCAGCAGCTCTGAGGGAGGGCATAATTCACCCCTCCACTTT
cdr3_aa: CASSSEGGHNSPLHF

v_call: TRBV7-9
clone_size: .
j_call: TRBJ1-2
d_call: .
cdr3_nt: TGTGCCAGCAGCCCGGCAGGACAGAATAACTATGGCTACACCTTC
cdr3_aa: CASSPAGQNNYGYTF

v_call: TRBV12-5
clone_size: few
j_call: TRBJ1-5
d_call: .
cdr3_nt: TGTGCTAGTGGTTTGGTACGGGGGTCAGGAGGGGAATATAGCAATCAGCCCCAGCATTTT
cdr3_aa: CASGLVRGSGGEYSNQPQHF

v_call: TRBV6-2/TRBV6-3
clone_size: .
j_call: TRBJ1-4
d_call: .
cdr3_nt: TGTGCCAGCAGTTCCCCCGGACTCAAACTGTTTTTT
cdr3_aa: CASSSPGLKLFF

v_call: TRBV7-9
clone_size: few
j_call: TRBJ2-2
d_call: TRBD1
cdr3_nt: TGTGCCAGCAGCCCGCGACAGGGGGCAGGCGGGGAGCTGTTTTTT
cdr3_aa: CASSPRQGAGGELFF

v_call: TRBV19
clone_size: .
j_call: TRBJ1-6
d_call: .
cdr3_nt: TGTGCCAGTAGTATCTCAGGGATTACCTCCTATAATTCACCCCTCCACTTT
cdr3_aa: CASSISGITSYNSPLHF

v_call: TRBV2
clone_size: .
j_call: TRBJ1-2
d_call: .
cdr3_nt: TGTGCCAGCAGTGATGACGGGGGCTATGGCTACACCTTC
cdr3_aa: CASSDDGGYGYTF

v_call: TRBV6-5
clone_size: .
j_call: TRBJ2-3
d_call: .
cdr3_nt: TGTGCCAGCACCATGGCCGGGGGAGATACGCAGTATTTT
cdr3_aa: CASTMAGGDTQYF

v_call: TRBV24-1
clone_size: .
j_call: TRBJ2-1
d_call: TRBD2
cdr3_nt: TGTGCCACCAGTGATCCGAACGGGGGGTCTAATGAGCAGTTCTTC
cdr3_aa: CATSDPNGGSNEQFF

v_call: TRBV5-5
clone_size: few
j_call: TRBJ1-5
d_call: .
cdr3_nt: TGTGCCAGCAGCTTGGAGGCAGGGTCTCAGCCCCAGCATTTT
cdr3_aa: CASSLEAGSQPQHF

v_call: TRBV25-1
clone_size: many
j_call: TRBJ2-5
d_call: .
cdr3_nt: TGTGCCAGCAGTGTCCGGGACTCCCGAGAGACCCAGTACTTC
cdr3_aa: CASSVRDSRETQYF

v_call: TRBV10-3
clone_size: .
j_call: TRBJ1-6
d_call: TRBD1
cdr3_nt: TGTGCCATCAGTGAGTTTGGGGGACAGAATAATTCACCCCTCCACTTT
cdr3_aa: CAISEFGGQNNSPLHF

v_call: TRBV2
clone_size: .
j_call: TRBJ1-2
d_call: TRBD1
cdr3_nt: TGTGCCAGCAGCCAAACCAGGGGGGATAACTATGGCTACACCTTC
cdr3_aa: CASSQTRGDNYGYTF